These 14 T cell receptor beta chains came from one sample sequenced in a study of OX40 agonist ivuxolimab in advanced cancers. Data came from immunoSEQ multiplex PCR; TCRdb stores just in-frame clones and leaves some out. The sample has over 85,000 clones; 91% are singletons. The sample here was CD4+ or CD8+ T cells sorted from blood, taken in a trial of the OX40 agonist ivuxolimab. These receptors all stem from an adult with an advanced solid tumor such as melanoma, head and neck, liver or kidney cancer.

The genes are TRBV7-8 and TRBJ1-5, with D tentatively TRBD1 (6 bases). This CDR3 is built from 17 residues. V lost 5 bases, J lost 5 bases, and 22 bases lay in between. CDR1 and CDR2 from the germline V gene are SGHVS and FQNEAQ. This CDR3 is CASSPNSYRADHQPQHF. In DNA, the CDR3 is TGTGCCAGCAGCCCCAATTCGTACAGGGCGGACCATCAGCCCCAGCATTTT.

This chain connects TRBV6-5 to TRBJ1-4, with D uncertain. Between the trimmed V and J ends, which lost 0 bases and 8 bases, there was a span of 10 bases. Germline loops: CDR1 MNHEY, CDR2 SVGAGI. CDR3 length: 14 residues. The CDR3 nucleotides read TGTGCCAGCAGTTACTCGCGTCTTAGCGAAAAACTGTTTTTT. This translates into CASSYSRLSEKLFF.

The CDR3: CASSRTSGSAGTGELFF. The CDR3 nucleotides read TGCGCCAGCAGCCGCACTAGCGGGAGTGCGGGCACCGGGGAGCTGTTTTTT. This chain links TRBV5-1 with TRBJ2-2; TRBD2 agrees at 11 bases. This CDR3 region has 17 residues. The trim removed 4 bases at V and 4 bases at J, leaving 9 bases unmatched. Germline CDR1 is SGHRS and CDR2 is YFSETQ.

The rearrangement joins TRBV6-5 to TRBJ1-2; the match to TRBD1 covers 8 bases. This CDR3 region has 14 residues. The junction had 7 bases not matched to a gene; V was cut back by 5 bases and J by 5 bases. Germline V gene lookup returns CDR1 MNHEY and CDR2 SVGAGI. In DNA form, the CDR3 reads TGTGCCAGCAGTATACAGGGGGTAGGGTATGGCTACACCTTC. It encodes CASSIQGVGYGYTF.

This chain joins TRBV19 and TRBJ1-1; a weak D match, TRBD1 (5 bases). Germline CDR1 is LNHDA and CDR2 is SQIVND (reference sequence). The V end was cut by 6 bases, the J end by 2 bases, with 10 bases between. The CDR3 covers 13 residues. The CDR3 DNA reads TGTGCCAGTAGCCCCCAGGGTAACACTGAAGCTTTCTTT. Its protein product is CASSPQGNTEAFF.

V usage is TRBV29-1 and J usage is TRBJ2-5; TRBD2 aligns across 8 bases. The length of the CDR3 is 14 residues. The V segment lost 3 bases and the J segment 2 bases; nucleotides outside the gene matches: 5. Germline V gene data show CDR1 as SQVTM and CDR2 as ANQGSEA. The CDR3 region has the DNA TGCAGCGTTGATACTAGCGGAATTCAAGAGACCCAGTACTTC. This codes for CSVDTSGIQETQYF. Looking up the rest from reference TRBV29-1 and TRBJ2-5 gives the full variable domain: SAVISQKPSRDICQRGTSLTIQCQVDSQVTMMFWYRQQPGQSLTLIATANQGSEATYESGFVIDKFPISRPNLTFSTLTVSNMSPEDSSIYLCSVDTSGIQETQYFGPGTRLLVL.

V gene TRBV2 combines with J gene TRBJ1-5; D is unclear. The CDR3 is 14 residues long. The V and J ends lost 1 base and 2 bases respectively, with 6 bases between them. Germline CDR1 is SNHLY and CDR2 is FYNNEI. CDR3: CASSEGPRNQPQHF. CDR3 DNA sequence: TGTGCCAGCAGTGAAGGGCCCCGCAATCAGCCCCAGCATTTT.

The chain employs TRBV6-5 and TRBJ1-1, with D hard to call. Trimming pared 0 bases from V and 4 bases from J, leaving 12 bases between. The CDR3 spans 15 residues. Germline assignment: CDR1 MNHEY and CDR2 SVGAGI. CDR3 nucleotide sequence: TGTGCCAGCAGTTACTCGATAAACACAGTCACTGAAGCTTTCTTT. Amino acids: CASSYSINTVTEAFF.

The chain uses TRBV7-9 and TRBJ2-2; D is unclear. Germline CDR1 reads SEHNR; CDR2 reads FQNEAQ (reference sequence). Trimming removed 1 base from V and 7 bases from J, with 4 bases in between. This CDR3 has 12 residues. The CDR3 nucleotides are TGTGCCAGCAGCTTAGAAGGCGGGGAGCTGTTTTTT. Residues: CASSLEGGELFF. Looking up the rest from reference TRBV7-9 and TRBJ2-2 gives the full variable domain: DTGVSQNPRHKITKRGQNVTFRCDPISEHNRLYWYRQTLGQGPEFLTYFQNEAQLEKSRLLSDRFSAERPKGSFSTLEIQRTEQGDSAMYLCASSLEGGELFFGEGSRLTVL.

The chain couples TRBV9 to TRBJ2-5, with TRBD2 matching 11 bases. The CDR3 has 14 amino acids. J lost 4 bases, V lost 2 bases, and 1 base had no gene match. The germline CDR1 and CDR2 sequences are SGDLS and YYNGEE. DNA for the CDR3: TGTGCCAGCAGCGTGCTAGCGGGAGGAGAGACCCAGTACTTC. Translated, it gives CASSVLAGGETQYF.

The rearrangement links TRBV7-2 to TRBJ2-3; 11 bases map to TRBD2. The germline V gene has CDR1 SGHTA and CDR2 FQGNSA. V lost 7 bases, J lost 5 bases, and 11 bases stayed unmatched. This CDR3 is built from 16 residues. The CDR3 loop is CASTETSGILGDTQYF. The CDR3 DNA reads as TGTGCCAGCACCGAGACTAGCGGGATACTTGGAGATACGCAGTATTTT.

The rearrangement joins TRBV27 to TRBJ2-4, with 8 positions matching TRBD2. V was clipped by 4 bases and J by 3 bases; unmatched bases: 8. Germline CDR1 is MNHEY and CDR2 is SMNVEV (reference sequence). This CDR3 is built from 16 residues. CDR3: CASSSFGSGVKNIQYF. In DNA, the CDR3 is TGTGCCAGCAGTTCGTTTGGTAGCGGGGTCAAAAACATTCAGTACTTC.

This chain links TRBV5-1 with TRBJ2-3; a possible D gene is TRBD2 (6 bases). Germline V CDR1 and CDR2: SGHRS, YFSETQ. The V and J ends lost 5 bases and 0 bases respectively, with 16 bases between them. This CDR3 contains 16 residues. The CDR3 region is CASREGRPGSTDTQYF. The CDR3 nucleotides read TGCGCCAGCAGGGAGGGACGGCCAGGAAGCACAGATACGCAGTATTTT.

A few counts support this clone. The CDR3 reads CASSSPGQGARDGKLFF. CDR3 nucleotide sequence: TGTGCCAGCAGCTCTCCGGGACAGGGGGCCCGGGATGGAAAACTGTTTTTT. V is TRBV7-2 and J is TRBJ1-4; 12 nucleotides agree with TRBD1. Germline assignment: CDR1 SGHTA and CDR2 FQGNSA. This CDR3 is built from 17 residues. Trimming cost V 4 bases and J 10 bases; bases outside gene matches: 13.